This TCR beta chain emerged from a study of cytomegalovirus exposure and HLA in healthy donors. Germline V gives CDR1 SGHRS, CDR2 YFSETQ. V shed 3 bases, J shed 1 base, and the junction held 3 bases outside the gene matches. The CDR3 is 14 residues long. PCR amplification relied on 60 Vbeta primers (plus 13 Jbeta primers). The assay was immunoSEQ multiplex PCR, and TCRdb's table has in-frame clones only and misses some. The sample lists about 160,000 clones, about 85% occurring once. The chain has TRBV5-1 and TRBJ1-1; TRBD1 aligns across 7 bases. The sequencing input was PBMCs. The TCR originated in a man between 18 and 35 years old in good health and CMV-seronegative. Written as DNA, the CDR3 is TGCGCCAGCAGCTCGGGACAGAGGAACACTGAAGCTTTCTTT. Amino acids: CASSSGQRNTEAFF.